This T cell receptor beta chain originates from a study of T cells in Graves' hyperthyroidism and ophthalmopathy. Findings and limits, study-wide: Stable hyperthyroidism was told apart from ophthalmopathy by a model built on 13 V-J features. Among clonotypes expanded in thyroid above 0.001, most were also found in blood.

Uncontrolled infection, other autoimmune disease, pregnancy or lactation barred patients from enrollment. Germline V gene data show CDR1 as DFQATT and CDR2 as SNEGSKA (reference sequence). V lost 5 bases, J lost 1 base, and 6 bases stayed unmatched. This CDR3 has 14 residues. Points on this clonotype: What it recognizes is unknown.

Amplified TCR beta CDR3 regions derived from RNA transcripts. First-round RT-PCR targeting the TCR CDR3 was performed with the HTBI primer set. TCRdb itself ran the multiplex PCR reads through MiXCR, one entry per CDR3 protein. The table includes a few hundred thousand distinct CDR3 sequences, roughly 22% detected once. The receptor was derived from a man in his thirties or forties with Graves' ophthalmopathy. The V gene is TRBV20-1, the J gene TRBJ1-1; TRBD1 aligns across 8 bases. The sample was blood. The CDR3 coding sequence is TGCAGTGCTCGACAGGGGTCTGAGAACACTGAAGCTTTCTTT. This encodes CSARQGSENTEAFF.